These T cell receptor beta chains were read from a single sample in a study of sequential checkpoint blockade in melanoma. Method: immunoSEQ multiplex PCR; TCRdb's copy keeps in-frame clones and lacks some. The sample gives about 12,000 clones, around 65% of which show up once; roughly 20% is in the top ten. The sequencing used CD8+ T cells sorted from blood (inferred from file names), collected from a patient given nivolumab and ipilimumab in sequence. Receptor source: a human donor with melanoma. Both conserved end residues are part of each CDR3. The order of the fields is D gene, V gene, J gene, clone size, CDR3 DNA, CDR3 protein. A D gene is named only where the DNA matches it firmly. Not every row has a clone size; where given, it reads once, few, many or a size class.

d_call: NA
v_call: TRBV9
j_call: TRBJ2-7
clone_size: NA
cdr3_nt: TGTGCCAGCAGCGTAGAAGCAGACAGCTCCTACGAGCAGTACTTC
cdr3_aa: CASSVEADSSYEQYF

d_call: TRBD1
v_call: TRBV7-2
j_call: TRBJ1-4
clone_size: NA
cdr3_nt: TGTGCCAGCAGCCAAGATCATACAGGGGGTGGATATAGGGAAAAACTGTTTTTT
cdr3_aa: CASSQDHTGGGYREKLFF

d_call: NA
v_call: TRBV4-1
j_call: TRBJ1-1
clone_size: few
cdr3_nt: TGCGCCAGCAGCCAAGATGGGCTATACACTGAAGCTTTCTTT
cdr3_aa: CASSQDGLYTEAFF

d_call: NA
v_call: TRBV28
j_call: TRBJ2-7
clone_size: NA
cdr3_nt: TGTGCCAGCAGTTTAGTAGGGGGCTCCTACGAGCAGTACTTC
cdr3_aa: CASSLVGGSYEQYF

d_call: NA
v_call: TRBV9
j_call: TRBJ2-7
clone_size: NA
cdr3_nt: TGTGCCAGCAGCAGAGCGACCAGTTCCTACGAGCAGTACTTC
cdr3_aa: CASSRATSSYEQYF

d_call: TRBD2
v_call: TRBV9
j_call: TRBJ2-5
clone_size: NA
cdr3_nt: TGTGCCAGCAGCCCCCTCGGGGGGACCGGGGCCCAGTACTTC
cdr3_aa: CASSPLGGTGAQYF

d_call: NA
v_call: TRBV23-1
j_call: TRBJ2-7
clone_size: NA
cdr3_nt: TGCGCCAGCAGTCAACCGAGGCAGACCCGCTGTAGGCCCTACGAGCAGTACTTC
cdr3_aa: CASSQPRQTRCRPYEQYF

d_call: NA
v_call: TRBV28
j_call: TRBJ2-5
clone_size: few
cdr3_nt: TGTGCCAGCAGTTTAACCACTCAGAGCGGAGAGGAGACCCAGTACTTC
cdr3_aa: CASSLTTQSGEETQYF

d_call: TRBD1
v_call: TRBV30
j_call: TRBJ2-7
clone_size: NA
cdr3_nt: TGTGCCTGGAGCGGGACAGGGGGCTCGTACGAGCAGTACTTC
cdr3_aa: CAWSGTGGSYEQYF

d_call: NA
v_call: TRBV11-1
j_call: TRBJ2-7
clone_size: NA
cdr3_nt: TGTGCCAGCAGCCCGGCCCCTGGTGACTACGAGCAGTACTTC
cdr3_aa: CASSPAPGDYEQYF

d_call: NA
v_call: TRBV6-5
j_call: TRBJ2-7
clone_size: NA
cdr3_nt: TGTGCCAGCACCCTCCTTCCCTACGAGCAGTACTTC
cdr3_aa: CASTLLPYEQYF

d_call: NA
v_call: TRBV10-2
j_call: TRBJ2-4
clone_size: NA
cdr3_nt: TGCGCCAGCAGTGAGTCAGGGGTGAGAGCCAAAAACATTCAGTACTTC
cdr3_aa: CASSESGVRAKNIQYF

d_call: NA
v_call: TRBV7-9
j_call: TRBJ2-2
clone_size: NA
cdr3_nt: TGTGCCAGCAGCCCCTGGACAGCAAGTACCGGGGAGCTGTTTTTT
cdr3_aa: CASSPWTASTGELFF

d_call: TRBD1
v_call: TRBV19
j_call: TRBJ1-4
clone_size: NA
cdr3_nt: TGTGCCAGTAGCGCACAGGGGGCGGGGGAAAAACTGTTTTTT
cdr3_aa: CASSAQGAGEKLFF

d_call: TRBD1
v_call: TRBV13
j_call: TRBJ1-6
clone_size: NA
cdr3_nt: TGTGCCAGCAGCGTCGGGACAGGGAATTCACCCCTCCACTTT
cdr3_aa: CASSVGTGNSPLHF

d_call: NA
v_call: TRBV5-3
j_call: TRBJ2-7
clone_size: hyperexpanded
cdr3_nt: TGTGCCAGAAGCTTGGTAAGGGGCAGGGTTGGCTCCTACGAGCAGTACTTC
cdr3_aa: CARSLVRGRVGSYEQYF

d_call: NA
v_call: TRBV6-5
j_call: TRBJ2-2
clone_size: NA
cdr3_nt: TGTGCCAGCAGTTCCCCGGGACAGAACACCGGGGAGCTGTTTTTT
cdr3_aa: CASSSPGQNTGELFF

d_call: TRBD1
v_call: TRBV4-1
j_call: TRBJ1-1
clone_size: NA
cdr3_nt: TGCGCCAGCAGCCACGGACAGGCGAACACTGAAGCTTTCTTT
cdr3_aa: CASSHGQANTEAFF

d_call: NA
v_call: TRBV7-2
j_call: TRBJ2-7
clone_size: many
cdr3_nt: TGTGCCAGCAGCTTAAGGGCGGGCCACGAGCAGTACTTC
cdr3_aa: CASSLRAGHEQYF

d_call: TRBD1
v_call: TRBV19
j_call: TRBJ1-1
clone_size: NA
cdr3_nt: TGTGCCACCAGACCGGGACAGGGGGCCACTGAAGCTTTCTTT
cdr3_aa: CATRPGQGATEAFF

d_call: TRBD1
v_call: TRBV6-5
j_call: TRBJ2-5
clone_size: NA
cdr3_nt: TGTGCCAGCAGCTGGACAGGTCAAGAGACCCAGTACTTC
cdr3_aa: CASSWTGQETQYF

d_call: TRBD1
v_call: TRBV6-5
j_call: TRBJ2-1
clone_size: few
cdr3_nt: TGTGCCAGCAAGGACAGGGACAATGAGCAGTTCTTC
cdr3_aa: CASKDRDNEQFF

d_call: NA
v_call: TRBV2
j_call: TRBJ1-1
clone_size: NA
cdr3_nt: TGTGCCATCCATCTAGGACTAAACACTGAAGCTTTCTTT
cdr3_aa: CAIHLGLNTEAFF

d_call: NA
v_call: TRBV7-7
j_call: TRBJ2-3
clone_size: few
cdr3_nt: TGTGCCAGCAGCTCAACCCCCGGGGTTTTAGATACGCAGTATTTT
cdr3_aa: CASSSTPGVLDTQYF

d_call: NA
v_call: TRBV10-3
j_call: TRBJ2-1
clone_size: NA
cdr3_nt: TGTGCCATCAGTGTAGGCAGCCGGAGCTCCTACAATGAGCAGTTCTTC
cdr3_aa: CAISVGSRSSYNEQFF

d_call: NA
v_call: TRBV11-2
j_call: TRBJ2-7
clone_size: NA
cdr3_nt: TGTGCCAGCAGGCCCGCGGGGCCGTACGAGCAGTACTTC
cdr3_aa: CASRPAGPYEQYF

d_call: NA
v_call: TRBV15
j_call: TRBJ1-1
clone_size: NA
cdr3_nt: TGTGCCACCAGCAGAGGAGGCGCTGAAGCTTTCTTT
cdr3_aa: CATSRGGAEAFF

d_call: NA
v_call: TRBV4-3
j_call: TRBJ1-2
clone_size: NA
cdr3_nt: TGCGCCAGCAGCCAAGATGTAAGCCCCGGAGACTATGGCTACACCTTC
cdr3_aa: CASSQDVSPGDYGYTF

d_call: NA
v_call: TRBV2
j_call: TRBJ2-7
clone_size: NA
cdr3_nt: TGTGCCAGCATGGACGGGGACAACTCCTACGAGCAGTACTTC
cdr3_aa: CASMDGDNSYEQYF

d_call: TRBD1
v_call: TRBV28
j_call: TRBJ1-6
clone_size: NA
cdr3_nt: TGTGCCAGCAGTGAGGGACAGGGGGCCGATTCACCCCTCCACTTT
cdr3_aa: CASSEGQGADSPLHF